This T cell receptor beta chain stems from a study of vaccination effects on CD4 cells after COVID-19. Study details: Participants each got two BNT162b2 or mRNA-1273 vaccine doses. Study results and limitations: The vaccine-induced clones of healthy vaccinees included only 1 of 255 that cross-reacted with common cold coronaviruses. Recruitment yielded few convalescent patients, and the study had no early post-infection timepoints. Clones arising from infection and from vaccination showed marked clonal contraction late after vaccination.

This CDR3 comprises 13 residues. V lost 4 bases, J lost 3 bases, and 10 bases lay in between. CDR1 is MGHRA and CDR2 is YSYEKL in the germline V gene. Ahead of sequencing, the ViraFEST assay grew antigen-specific CD4+ T cells using viral peptide pools. Culture lasted approximately 10 days before CD4+ T cell isolation. None of the vaccinated had previously contracted SARS-CoV-2, and their nucleocapsid antibodies tested negative. Using immunoSEQ multiplex PCR, the repertoire was profiled, and TCRdb retains in-frame clones only, with some absent. The sample shows some 68,000 clones, approximately 70% of them seen only once. This clone was observed a few times. Its antigen is unidentified.

This sequence originates from a human donor who received a COVID-19 vaccine. The genes are TRBV4-1 and TRBJ2-7; no firm D call. The starting material was CD4+ T cells from PBMCs cultured with HCoV-OC43 spike peptides, obtained before COVID-19 vaccination. This sample's subset: HCoV-OC43 spike overlapping peptide pool stimulation. The chain's CDR3 is CASSLGPGYEQYV. The CDR3 nucleotides read TGCGCCAGCAGCCTCGGACCGGGCTACGAGCAGTACGTC.